This T cell receptor (beta chain) was recovered during a study of blood T cell repertoires in COVID-19. Assay: immunoSEQ multiplex PCR; the TCRdb copy retains only in-frame clones and omits some. The data contain some 16,000 clones, over 85% of them singletons. Germline assignment: CDR1 SGDLS and CDR2 YYNGEE. The CDR3 has 16 residues. Trimming left V 4 bases short and J 0 bases short, with 14 bases between. This TCR came from a human donor in a cohort sampled during active COVID-19. The gene calls are TRBV9 and TRBJ2-1, with a weak D call TRBD2 (5 bases). The sample taken for sequencing was peripheral blood. The CDR3 DNA reads TGTGCCAGCAGCCCCTCTGCGGGTAGCTCCTACAATGAGCAGTTCTTC. It yields the protein CASSPSAGSSYNEQFF.